A single sample gave rise to the 23 T cell receptor beta chains below, sequenced in a study of shared T cell receptors in the human thymus. The data were produced by immunoSEQ multiplex PCR, yet TCRdb's version contains in-frame clones alone and is incomplete. The sample yields about 660,000 clones, approximately 88% seen once. These data also featured in a second study, about human thymus T cells.

Sequencing was carried out using thymocytes. These receptors were obtained from a boy under two years old with a congenital heart defect.

The rearrangement joins TRBV10-1 to TRBJ2-3; 7 bases align to TRBD1. The CDR3 runs to 16 residues. V trimming: 0 bases; J trimming: 0 bases; junction bases outside the gene matches: 3. Looked up from germline, CDR1 is WNHNN and CDR2 is SYGVQD (reference sequence). The CDR3: CASSESTGLSTDTQYF. DNA of the CDR3: TGCGCCAGCAGTGAGTCGACAGGGCTCAGCACAGATACGCAGTATTTT.

The V and J genes are TRBV7-9 and TRBJ2-1; 8 bases fit TRBD2. With 5 bases clipped from V and 8 bases from J, the junction kept 5 bases outside the gene matches. The CDR3 has 13 amino acids. The germline V gene encodes CDR1 SEHNR and CDR2 FQNEAQ (reference sequence). CDR3 coding DNA: TGTGCCAGCAGCGAGGGACTAGGCGATGAGCAGTTCTTC. This gives the protein CASSEGLGDEQFF.

The genes are TRBV15 and TRBJ1-1; no firm D call. The CDR3 is 14 amino acids. From germline, CDR1 is LNHNV and CDR2 YYDKDF (reference sequence). V lost 6 bases to trimming and J lost 2 bases, with 13 bases between them. The CDR3: CATSIPGRNTEAFF. The CDR3 bases are TGTGCCACCAGTATTCCTGGCCGTAACACTGAAGCTTTCTTT.

This clone occurred once. V gene TRBV29-1 combines with J gene TRBJ2-7; 7 nucleotides agree with TRBD1. The V gene end was trimmed by 2 bases and the J gene end by 5 bases; junction bases not matched to a gene: 3. The germline gives CDR1 SQVTM, CDR2 ANQGSEA. This CDR3 spans 12 amino acids. DNA for the CDR3: TGCAGCGTTGAAAAGGGGGCTCACGAGCAGTACTTC. It specifies CSVEKGAHEQYF.

The chain uses TRBV7-2 and TRBJ2-7; a weak D match, TRBD2 (5 bases). The CDR3 is 14 residues long. Germline V gives CDR1 SGHTA, CDR2 FQGNSA. Trimming cost V 5 bases and J 2 bases, with 13 bases left between them. CDR3 DNA sequence: TGTGCCAGCAGCCCGGAGGAGGAGGCCTACGAGCAGTACTTC. Residues: CASSPEEEAYEQYF.

The chain has TRBV5-4 and TRBJ2-1, with 15 bases lining up with TRBD2. The CDR3 is made up of 15 amino acids. Looked up from germline, CDR1 is SGHNT and CDR2 is YYREEE (reference sequence). The trim removed 4 bases at V and 9 bases at J, leaving 5 bases unmatched. The chain's CDR3 is CASSTGLAGGGEQFF. The CDR3 coding sequence is TGTGCCAGCAGCACCGGACTAGCGGGAGGGGGTGAGCAGTTCTTC.

This clone has a single count. CDR3 sequence reads: CARPGAPEQFF. In nucleotides, the CDR3 is TGTGCCAGACCAGGGGCGCCGGAGCAGTTCTTC. This chain links TRBV28 with TRBJ2-1, with TRBD1 as a possible D gene (6 bases). Per the germline V gene, CDR1 is MDHEN and CDR2 is SYDVKM. This CDR3 spans 11 amino acids. Between the trimmed V and J ends, which lost 9 bases and 10 bases, there was a span of 13 bases.

The rearrangement links TRBV2 to TRBJ1-2; maybe TRBD1 (5 bases). Deletions cut 6 bases from V and 5 bases from J, with 13 bases between. The CDR3 runs 13 residues. CDR1 SNHLY and CDR2 FYNNEI come from the germline V gene. The CDR3 nucleotides are TGTGCCAGCAGGGGAGGGGAGTCTTATGGCTACACCTTC. It is translated as CASRGGESYGYTF.

The chain has TRBV19 and TRBJ2-3; 9 nucleotides match TRBD2. The CDR3 covers 18 residues. Germline V gives CDR1 LNHDA, CDR2 SQIVND (reference sequence). With V trimmed by 2 bases and J by 6 bases, 15 bases remained unmatched. CDR3 DNA: TGTGCCAGTAGTATATCGCGGGAGGGGCATATCTGGATGGATACGCAGTATTTT. Translation gives CASSISREGHIWMDTQYF.

This clone came up once. The chain joins TRBV18 to TRBJ2-4, with 7 bases lining up with TRBD2. The germline CDR1 and CDR2 sequences are KGHSH and LQKENI. After removal of 2 bases from V and 1 base from J, the junction contained 11 bases not matched to a gene. The CDR3 totals 18 residues. CDR3 amino acids: CASSPLAPPGRAKNIQYF. In DNA form, the CDR3 reads TGTGCCAGCTCACCATTGGCGCCGCCCGGGAGGGCCAAAAACATTCAGTACTTC.

V usage is TRBV27 and J usage is TRBJ1-2; a possible D gene is TRBD1 (5 bases). Between the trimmed V and J ends, which lost 5 bases and 4 bases, there was a span of 20 bases. CDR3 length: 16 amino acids. Germline values: CDR1 MNHEY, CDR2 SMNVEV (reference sequence). CDR3 coding DNA: TGTGCCAGCAGTCCGGCGACAGCCACCCTCCCCTATGGCTACACCTTC. Residues: CASSPATATLPYGYTF.

The chain has TRBV6-5 and TRBJ1-2, with D tentatively TRBD1 (6 bases). CDR3 length: 14 residues. V shed 5 bases and J shed 6 bases, with 16 bases lying between them. Germline-derived CDR1 and CDR2 are MNHEY and SVGAGI. The CDR3 nucleotides are TGTGCCAGCAGTCCCTGGGGGGGCGCCGATGGCTACACCTTC. It specifies CASSPWGGADGYTF.

The chain is built from TRBV28 and TRBJ1-1, with 7 bases identical to TRBD1. The ends lost 7 bases at V and 10 bases at J; junction bases unmatched: 18. The CDR3 has 15 amino acids. Per the germline V gene, CDR1 is MDHEN and CDR2 is SYDVKM. In nucleotides, the CDR3 is TGTGCCAGCACGAGGGGACAGCTCGATTGTGCTCGAGCTTTCTTT. It translates to CASTRGQLDCARAFF.

This sequence joins TRBV14 and TRBJ2-1; maybe TRBD2 (6 bases). The V and J ends lost 0 bases and 0 bases respectively, with 15 bases between them. Germline V gene data show CDR1 as SGHDN and CDR2 as FVKESK. CDR3 length equals 18 residues. The CDR3: CASSQDQTGVSSYNEQFF. In DNA, the CDR3 is TGTGCCAGCAGCCAAGATCAAACGGGAGTTAGCTCCTACAATGAGCAGTTCTTC.

This clone was observed a few times. This sequence joins TRBV25-1 and TRBJ1-5; D remains ambiguous. The germline V gene has CDR1 MGHDK and CDR2 SYGVNS. The V gene lost 8 bases and the J gene lost 4 bases, with 3 bases spanning the gap. The CDR3 spans 10 residues. CDR3 nucleotides: TGTGCCAGCCTAAATCAGCCCCAGCATTTT. As protein: CASLNQPQHF.

The chain links TRBV29-1 to TRBJ2-5; 9 bases agree with TRBD1. The germline V gene encodes CDR1 SQVTM and CDR2 ANQGSEA. V was pared by 1 base and J by 1 base, with 10 bases of the junction left unmatched. The CDR3 is 17 amino acids. The DNA of the CDR3 is TGCAGCGTTGAAGGTCCCTCTACAGGGGGCCCCCAAGAGACCCAGTACTTC. This gives the protein CSVEGPSTGGPQETQYF.

The gene calls are TRBV9 and TRBJ2-1, with D possibly matching TRBD2 (5 bases). Per germline, CDR1 SGDLS and CDR2 YYNGEE. The ends were cut back, 0 bases at V and 9 bases at J, with 10 bases in the middle. The CDR3 length is 13 residues. The CDR3 here is CASSVVLAGEQFF. Here the CDR3 DNA reads TGTGCCAGCAGCGTAGTTCTAGCAGGTGAGCAGTTCTTC.

This chain joins TRBV7-9 and TRBJ1-2; D not resolved. Germline lookup yields CDR1 SEHNR and CDR2 FQNEAQ (reference sequence). The CDR3 runs 17 residues. V lost 5 bases and J 0 bases, leaving 19 bases between the germline ends. DNA of the CDR3: TGTGCCAGCAGCGCCGAGGGCCGCCTTACAGCTAACTATGGCTACACCTTC. Protein sequence: CASSAEGRLTANYGYTF.

The J gene is TRBJ1-2, the V gene TRBV7-2; TRBD1 aligns across 10 bases. The CDR3 is 13 residues long. Germline V gene data show CDR1 as SGHTA and CDR2 as FQGNSA. The trim removed 6 bases at V and 8 bases at J, leaving 6 bases unmatched. The CDR3 spells CASSLTGGDGYTF. As DNA, the CDR3 is TGTGCCAGCAGTTTGACAGGGGGCGACGGCTACACCTTC.

The rearrangement links TRBV27 to TRBJ2-7; 7 nucleotides match TRBD2. V was clipped by 2 bases and J by 2 bases; unmatched bases: 12. Germline V gene sequence: CDR1 MNHEY, CDR2 SMNVEV (reference sequence). This CDR3 contains 17 residues. The CDR3 region has the DNA TGTGCCAGCAGTTTACGGCGAGCGCGGGGGATAGCCTACGAGCAGTACTTC. Its translation is CASSLRRARGIAYEQYF.

V gene TRBV12-2 combines with J gene TRBJ2-3; TRBD2, the D gene given by the table, was not confirmed from the DNA. TRBV12-2 represents a pseudogene. This CDR3 contains 16 residues. The CDR3 spells CASRRGTSWTPDTQYF. The CDR3 bases are TGTGCAAGTCGCCGGGGGACTAGTTGGACGCCAGATACGCAGTATTTT.

This rearrangement joins TRBV13 to TRBJ2-7; 11 positions agree with TRBD2. CDR1 and CDR2 from the germline V gene are PRHDT and FYEKMQ (reference sequence). The CDR3 is made up of 18 amino acids. With V trimmed by 5 bases and J by 2 bases, 14 bases remained unmatched. This chain's CDR3 is CASSISGRGARVTYEQYF. The CDR3 DNA reads TGTGCCAGCAGCATTAGCGGGAGGGGGGCGAGGGTGACCTACGAGCAGTACTTC.

V is TRBV30 and J is TRBJ1-2; 7 positions agree with TRBD1. V was pared by 2 bases and J by 4 bases, with 10 bases of the junction left unmatched. The CDR3 length is 15 residues. Germline values: CDR1 GTSNPN, CDR2 SVGIG (reference sequence). CDR3 sequence: CAWSFAGTVFYGYTF. DNA for the CDR3: TGTGCCTGGAGTTTCGCCGGGACAGTGTTCTATGGCTACACCTTC.